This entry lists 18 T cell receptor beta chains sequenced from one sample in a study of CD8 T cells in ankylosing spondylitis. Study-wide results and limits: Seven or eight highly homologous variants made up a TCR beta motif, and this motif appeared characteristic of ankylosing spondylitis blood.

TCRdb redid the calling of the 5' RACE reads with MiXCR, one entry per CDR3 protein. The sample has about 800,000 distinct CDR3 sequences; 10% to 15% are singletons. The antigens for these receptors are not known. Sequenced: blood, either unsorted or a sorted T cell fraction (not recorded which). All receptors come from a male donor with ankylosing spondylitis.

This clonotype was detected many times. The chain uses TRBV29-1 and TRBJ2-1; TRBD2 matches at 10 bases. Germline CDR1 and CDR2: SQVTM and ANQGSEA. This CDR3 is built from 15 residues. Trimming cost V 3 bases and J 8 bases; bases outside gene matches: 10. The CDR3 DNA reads TGCAGCGTTGAGGTGCTAGCGGGAGATTTAGATGAGCAGTTCTTC. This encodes CSVEVLAGDLDEQFF.

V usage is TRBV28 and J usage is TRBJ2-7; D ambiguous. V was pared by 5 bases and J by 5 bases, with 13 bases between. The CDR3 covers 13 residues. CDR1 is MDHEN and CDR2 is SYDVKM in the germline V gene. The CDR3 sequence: CASSIIDINEQYF. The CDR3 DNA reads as TGTGCCAGCAGTATAATAGACATCAACGAGCAGTACTTC.

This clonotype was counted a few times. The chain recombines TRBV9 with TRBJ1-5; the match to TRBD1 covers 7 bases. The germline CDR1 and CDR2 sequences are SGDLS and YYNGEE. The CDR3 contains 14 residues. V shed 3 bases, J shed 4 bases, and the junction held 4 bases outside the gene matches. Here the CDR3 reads CASSADRSNQPQHF. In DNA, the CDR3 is TGTGCCAGCAGCGCGGACAGGTCTAATCAGCCCCAGCATTTT.

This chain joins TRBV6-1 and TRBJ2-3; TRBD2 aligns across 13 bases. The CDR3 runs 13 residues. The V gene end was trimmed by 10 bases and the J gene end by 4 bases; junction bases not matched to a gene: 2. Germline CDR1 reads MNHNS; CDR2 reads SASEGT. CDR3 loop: CATTSGGADTQYF. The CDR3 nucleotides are TGTGCCACCACTAGCGGGGGGGCAGATACGCAGTATTTT.

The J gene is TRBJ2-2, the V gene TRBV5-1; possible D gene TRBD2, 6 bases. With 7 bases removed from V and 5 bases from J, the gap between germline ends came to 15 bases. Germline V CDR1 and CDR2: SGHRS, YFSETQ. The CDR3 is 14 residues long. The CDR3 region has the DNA TGCGCCAGCGGAGGAGGGGTCGAAACCGGGGAGCTGTTTTTT. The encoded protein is CASGGGVETGELFF.

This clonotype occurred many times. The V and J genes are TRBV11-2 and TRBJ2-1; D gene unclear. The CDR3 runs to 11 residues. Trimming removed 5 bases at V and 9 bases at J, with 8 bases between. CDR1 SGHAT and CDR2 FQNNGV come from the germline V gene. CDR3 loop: CASSPMGEQFF. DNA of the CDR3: TGTGCCAGCAGCCCTATGGGTGAGCAGTTCTTC. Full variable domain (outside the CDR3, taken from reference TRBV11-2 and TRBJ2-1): EAGVAQSPRYKIIEKRQSVAFWCNPISGHATLYWYQQILGQGPKLLIQFQNNGVVDDSQLPKDRFSAERLKGVDSTLKIQPAKLEDSAVYLCASSPMGEQFFGPGTRLTVL.

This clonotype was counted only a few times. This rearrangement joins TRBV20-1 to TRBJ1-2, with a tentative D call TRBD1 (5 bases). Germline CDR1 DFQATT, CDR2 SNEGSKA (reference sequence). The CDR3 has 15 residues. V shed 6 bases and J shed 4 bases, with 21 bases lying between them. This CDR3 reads CSAEARSTDLYGYTF. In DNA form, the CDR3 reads TGCAGTGCGGAGGCGAGGTCGACAGACCTCTATGGCTACACCTTC.

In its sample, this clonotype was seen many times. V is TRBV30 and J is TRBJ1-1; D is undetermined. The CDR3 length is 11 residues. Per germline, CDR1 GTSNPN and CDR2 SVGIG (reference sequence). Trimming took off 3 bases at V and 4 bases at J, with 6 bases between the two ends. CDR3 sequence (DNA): TGTGCCTGGAGCGTGGGCACTGAAGCTTTCTTT. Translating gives CAWSVGTEAFF.

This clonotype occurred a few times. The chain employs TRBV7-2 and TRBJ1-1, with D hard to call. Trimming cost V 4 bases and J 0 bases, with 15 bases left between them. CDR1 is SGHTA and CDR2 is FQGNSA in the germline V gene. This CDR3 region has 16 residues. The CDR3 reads CASSSRAGAMNTEAFF. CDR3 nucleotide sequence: TGTGCCAGCAGCTCTAGGGCAGGAGCTATGAACACTGAAGCTTTCTTT.

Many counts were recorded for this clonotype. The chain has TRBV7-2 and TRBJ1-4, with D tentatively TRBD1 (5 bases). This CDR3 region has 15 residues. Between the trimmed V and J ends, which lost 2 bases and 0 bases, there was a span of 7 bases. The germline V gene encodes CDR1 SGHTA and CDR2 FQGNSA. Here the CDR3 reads CASSLQGSTNEKLFF. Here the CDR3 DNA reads TGTGCCAGCAGCTTACAGGGATCAACTAATGAAAAACTGTTTTTT.

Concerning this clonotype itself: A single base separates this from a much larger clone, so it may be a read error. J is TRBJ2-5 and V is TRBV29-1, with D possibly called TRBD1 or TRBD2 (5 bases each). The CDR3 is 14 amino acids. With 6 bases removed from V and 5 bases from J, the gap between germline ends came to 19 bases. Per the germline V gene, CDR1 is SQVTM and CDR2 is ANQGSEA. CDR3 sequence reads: CSVVRDRRMETQYF. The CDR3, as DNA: TGCAGCGTAGTCCGGGACCGAAGAATGGAGACCCAGTACTTC.

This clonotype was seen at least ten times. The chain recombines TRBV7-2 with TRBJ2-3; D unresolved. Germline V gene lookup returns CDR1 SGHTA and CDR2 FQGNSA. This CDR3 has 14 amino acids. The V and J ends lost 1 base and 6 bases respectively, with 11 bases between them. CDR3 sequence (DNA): TGTGCCAGCAGCTTAGGAGGTTCACATGATACGCAGTATTTT. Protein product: CASSLGGSHDTQYF. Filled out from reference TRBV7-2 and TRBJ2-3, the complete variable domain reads GAGVSQSPSNKVTEKGKDVELRCDPISGHTALYWYRQSLGQGLEFLIYFQGNSAPDKSGLPSDRFSAERTGGSVSTLTIQRTQQEDSAVYLCASSLGGSHDTQYFGPGTRLTVL.

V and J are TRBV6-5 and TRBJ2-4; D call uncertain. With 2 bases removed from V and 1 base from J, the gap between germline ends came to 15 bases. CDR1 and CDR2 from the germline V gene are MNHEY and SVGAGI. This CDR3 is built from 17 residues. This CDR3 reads CASSYADGRVAKNIQYF. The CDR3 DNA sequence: TGTGCCAGCAGTTACGCGGACGGACGGGTGGCCAAAAACATTCAGTACTTC.

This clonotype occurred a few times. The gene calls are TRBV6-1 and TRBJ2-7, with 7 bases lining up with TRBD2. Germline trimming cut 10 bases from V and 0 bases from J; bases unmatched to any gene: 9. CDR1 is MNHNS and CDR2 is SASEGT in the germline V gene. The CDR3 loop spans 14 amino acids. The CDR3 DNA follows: TGTGCCACATCCCTGGGGGGGGTCTCCTACGAGCAGTACTTC. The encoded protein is CATSLGGVSYEQYF.

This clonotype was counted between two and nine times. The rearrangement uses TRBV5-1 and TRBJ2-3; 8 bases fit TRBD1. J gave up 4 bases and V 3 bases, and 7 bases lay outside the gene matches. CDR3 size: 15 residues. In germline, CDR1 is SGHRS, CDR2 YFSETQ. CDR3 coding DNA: TGCGCCAGCAGCTGGACAGGGCTTATTGCAGATACGCAGTATTTT. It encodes CASSWTGLIADTQYF.

CDR3 region: CASAGALSYNEQFF. In DNA form, the CDR3 reads TGTGCCAGCGCGGGGGCTCTCTCCTACAATGAGCAGTTCTTC. V is TRBV19 and J is TRBJ2-1; D possibly corresponds to TRBD2 (7 bases). There are 14 residues in the CDR3. The germline gives CDR1 LNHDA, CDR2 SQIVND (reference sequence). The V end was cut by 9 bases, the J end by 0 bases, with 12 bases between.

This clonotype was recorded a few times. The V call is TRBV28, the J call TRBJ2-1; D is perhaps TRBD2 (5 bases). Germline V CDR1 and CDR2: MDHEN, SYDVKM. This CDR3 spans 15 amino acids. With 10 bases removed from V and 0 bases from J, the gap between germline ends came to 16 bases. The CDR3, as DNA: TGTGCCACTTACCGGGCGGGTCGCTCCTACAATGAGCAGTTCTTC. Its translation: CATYRAGRSYNEQFF.

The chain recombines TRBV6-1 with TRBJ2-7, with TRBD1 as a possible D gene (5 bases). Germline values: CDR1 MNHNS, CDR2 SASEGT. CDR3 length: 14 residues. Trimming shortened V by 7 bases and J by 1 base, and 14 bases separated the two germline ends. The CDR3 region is CASKISGWSYEQYF. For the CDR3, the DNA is TGTGCCAGCAAAATCTCAGGGTGGTCCTACGAGCAGTACTTC.